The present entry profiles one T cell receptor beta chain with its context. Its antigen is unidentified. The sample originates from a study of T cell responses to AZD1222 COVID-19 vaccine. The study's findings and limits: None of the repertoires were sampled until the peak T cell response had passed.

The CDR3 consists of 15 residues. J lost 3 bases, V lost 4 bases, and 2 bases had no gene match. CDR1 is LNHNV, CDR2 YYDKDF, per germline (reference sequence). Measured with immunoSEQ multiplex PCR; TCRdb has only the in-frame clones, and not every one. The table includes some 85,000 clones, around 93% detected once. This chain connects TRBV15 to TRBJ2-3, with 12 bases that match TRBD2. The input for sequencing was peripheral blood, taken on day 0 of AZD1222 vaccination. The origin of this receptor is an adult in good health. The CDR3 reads CATSKTSGRTDTQYF. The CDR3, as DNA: TGTGCCACCAGCAAGACTAGCGGGAGAACAGATACGCAGTATTTT.